This T cell receptor beta chain was sequenced during a study of beta chain features in type 1 diabetes. Germline values: CDR1 SNHLY, CDR2 FYNNEI. With V trimmed by 1 base and J by 2 bases, 10 bases remained unmatched. CDR3 length: 18 amino acids. Sequencing targeted expressed TCRB transcripts, as all isolated RNA had been reverse transcribed. An average of roughly 930,000 reads was obtained from stem cell-like memory T cell samples. The protocol was immunoSEQ multiplex PCR, while the TCRdb copy is restricted to in-frame clones and leaves out a portion. Counted here are under 90,000 clones, 30% to 35% occurring once; the ten biggest clones make up 0.4% to 0.55%.

The V call is TRBV2, the J call TRBJ2-5; 10 positions match TRBD1. The sample taken for sequencing was stem cell memory CD4+ T cells from blood. The receptor was isolated from a woman between 18 and 29 years old in good health. The CDR3 loop is CASSEGQGAAPSQETQYF. The CDR3 region has the DNA TGTGCCAGCAGTGAAGGACAGGGGGCTGCCCCCTCACAAGAGACCCAGTACTTC. Together with reference TRBV2 and TRBJ2-5, the CDR3 gives the full variable domain: EPEVTQTPSHQVTQMGQEVILRCVPISNHLYFYWYRQILGQKVEFLVSFYNNEISEKSEIFDDQFSVERPDGSNFTLKIRSTKLEDSAMYFCASSEGQGAAPSQETQYFGPGTRLLVL.